Sequencing of this TCR beta chain was carried out in a study of human T cells and chemical hapten exposure. Losses at the gene ends were 4 bases for V and 5 bases for J; bases not matched to a gene: 8. The CDR3 extends over 14 amino acids. Per the germline V gene, CDR1 is LGHDT and CDR2 is YNNKEL (reference sequence). Each CDR3 protein is one row after TCRdb ran MiXCR on the RACE reads. The profile shows a few hundred thousand distinct CDR3 sequences, over 6% of them singletons. Time point here: patch test 2, 6 weeks after DPC sensitization. Treatment of the sample: therapeutic diphenylcyclopropenone sensitization with weekly scalp DPC.

The chain recombines TRBV3-1 with TRBJ2-7; 7 bases map to TRBD1. The TCR was taken from a woman between 18 and 29 years old with alopecia areata. Some clones in this sample may be carry-over from other donors' samples. Sequenced material: whole blood, taken in connection with sensitization to the hapten diphenylcyclopropenone (DPC). This chain's CDR3 is CASSPFTGTDEQYF. The CDR3 DNA reads as TGTGCCAGCAGCCCTTTTACCGGGACAGACGAGCAGTACTTC.